One sample yielded the 30 T cell receptor beta chains listed below, sequenced in a study of T cell repertoires in cytomegalovirus infection. No antigen is known for these receptors. TCRdb reprocessed the reads via MiXCR and lists one record per CDR3 protein. The sample gives 900,000 to 950,000 distinct CDR3 sequences, roughly 30% of which show up once; around 15% is in the top ten. The sequencing here drew on cultured CD8+ T cells from PBMCs, taken from culture after CMV antigen stimulation. These receptors came from a human donor in good health (CMV status not recorded). Some clones in this sample may be carry-over from other donors' samples.

The V gene is TRBV6-5, the J gene TRBJ2-4; D is possibly TRBD1 or TRBD2 (7 bases each). Trimming took 6 bases from V and 8 from J, leaving 14 bases between them. Germline CDR1 MNHEY, CDR2 SVGAGI. This CDR3 contains 13 residues. The CDR3 nucleotides are TGTGCCAGCAGACAGGGGAGGGGAGACATTCAGTACTTC. Its protein is CASRQGRGDIQYF.

The genes are TRBV11-2 and TRBJ2-1, with 8 bases that match TRBD1. CDR1 SGHAT and CDR2 FQNNGV come from the germline V gene. This CDR3 is 15 amino acids long. Germline trimming cut 2 bases from V and 5 bases from J; bases unmatched to any gene: 5. The CDR3 DNA follows: TGTGCCAGCAGCTTACGACAGGGGATAAACAATGAGCAGTTCTTC. This sequence encodes CASSLRQGINNEQFF.

This rearrangement joins TRBV14 to TRBJ2-4, with unresolved D. Germline loops: CDR1 SGHDN, CDR2 FVKESK. This CDR3 spans 13 amino acids. The V and J ends lost 6 bases and 8 bases respectively, with 14 bases between them. Here the CDR3 reads CASSPGPADIQYF. In DNA form, the CDR3 reads TGTGCCAGCAGTCCTGGGCCGGCGGACATTCAGTACTTC.

This clonotype was observed a handful of times. The chain is built from TRBV11-2 and TRBJ1-1, with 9 bases fitting TRBD1. V lost 0 bases, J lost 10 bases, and 3 bases stayed unmatched. The CDR3 consists of 13 residues. Germline V gives CDR1 SGHAT, CDR2 FQNNGV. DNA of the CDR3: TGTGCCAGCAGCTTAGAGGTGGACAGGGGAGCTTTCTTT. Amino acids: CASSLEVDRGAFF.

This clonotype showed up many times. The rearrangement joins TRBV7-2 to TRBJ1-3; D is perhaps TRBD1 (5 bases). Deletions cut 6 bases from V and 3 bases from J, with 12 bases between. The germline V gene has CDR1 SGHTA and CDR2 FQGNSA. The CDR3 contains 14 residues. The CDR3 DNA reads TGTGCCAGCAGTTCATACGGGGGTGGAAACACCATATATTTT. It encodes CASSSYGGGNTIYF.

The chain uses TRBV7-6 and TRBJ2-1; maybe TRBD1 (5 bases). The length of the CDR3 is 16 residues. Trimming removed 3 bases from V and 0 bases from J, with 12 bases in between. CDR1 and CDR2 from the germline V gene are SGHVS and FNYEAQ. The CDR3 DNA follows: TGTGCCAGCAGCTTGGGTAGGGGTAGCTCCTACAATGAGCAGTTCTTC. It codes for CASSLGRGSSYNEQFF.

This clonotype has more than one count but fewer than ten. CDR3 DNA: TGCAGCGTTGAAGCCCCCCAGACAGGGACTGAAGCTTTCTTT. Its translation is CSVEAPQTGTEAFF. The chain uses TRBV29-1 and TRBJ1-1; TRBD1 matches at 7 bases. This CDR3 has 14 residues. The V and J ends lost 1 base and 5 bases, in that order; junction bases with no gene match: 7. CDR1 is SQVTM, CDR2 ANQGSEA, per germline.

This clonotype turned up a few times. This chain connects TRBV29-1 to TRBJ2-5; 8 positions agree with TRBD1. The CDR3 length is 13 residues. Germline V CDR1 and CDR2: SQVTM, ANQGSEA. The CDR3: CSGGQDLQETQYF. As DNA, the CDR3 is TGCAGTGGGGGACAGGACTTACAAGAGACCCAGTACTTC.

This chain joins TRBV10-3 and TRBJ2-1; 7 nucleotides match TRBD1. The junction had 7 bases not matched to a gene; V was cut back by 3 bases and J by 8 bases. This CDR3 spans 14 amino acids. Germline V gives CDR1 ENHRY, CDR2 SYGVKD. The CDR3 bases are TGTGCCATCAGTGAAAGGACAGGTCGTGATGAGCAGTTCTTC. Amino acids: CAISERTGRDEQFF.

The CDR3 bases are TGTGCCAGCAGCTTGGTCCCAGGGGAGCAGTACGTC. It encodes CASSLVPGEQYV. V and J are TRBV5-6 and TRBJ2-7; a weak D match, TRBD1 (5 bases). CDR1 is SGHDT and CDR2 is YYEEEE in the germline V gene. V dropped 0 bases and J dropped 7 bases, with 8 bases sitting between them. This CDR3 is 12 amino acids long.

This sequence joins TRBV7-6 and TRBJ2-5, with TRBD1 matching 9 bases. V was pared by 2 bases and J by 4 bases, with 8 bases of the junction left unmatched. CDR3 size: 16 residues. Germline assignment: CDR1 SGHVS and CDR2 FNYEAQ. CDR3 in DNA: TGTGCCAGCAGCTTAAGTATTGGACAGGGGCGAGAGACCCAGTACTTC. It encodes CASSLSIGQGRETQYF.

The rearrangement links TRBV9 to TRBJ2-7; 9 positions agree with TRBD2. The CDR3 totals 17 residues. Unmatched junction bases numbered 9, after V lost 0 bases and J lost 2 bases. Germline assignment: CDR1 SGDLS and CDR2 YYNGEE. The CDR3 protein is CASSVEASGDVPYEQYF. CDR3 DNA: TGTGCCAGCAGCGTAGAGGCTAGCGGGGATGTTCCCTACGAGCAGTACTTC.

The chain is built from TRBV29-1 and TRBJ1-2; TRBD1 is a possible D gene (5 bases). V shed 5 bases and J shed 4 bases, with 14 bases lying between them. Germline V lookup: CDR1 SQVTM, CDR2 ANQGSEA. CDR3 length: 13 residues. CDR3 protein: CSVSDMLSYGYTF. The CDR3 nucleotides read TGCAGCGTTTCGGACATGTTGAGCTATGGCTACACCTTC.

This clonotype was observed many times. The chain has TRBV7-2 and TRBJ2-3; D call uncertain. V gave up 7 bases and J gave up 4 bases, with 18 bases separating them. This CDR3 comprises 15 residues. Germline V gene lookup returns CDR1 SGHTA and CDR2 FQGNSA. This CDR3 reads CASTLSFLAPDTQYF. CDR3 sequence (DNA): TGTGCCAGCACCCTCTCCTTTTTAGCCCCAGATACGCAGTATTTT.

This chain uses TRBV7-2 with TRBJ2-7, with a weak D call TRBD1 (5 bases). The CDR3 has 14 residues. Trimming stripped 4 bases from V and 2 bases from J, with 12 bases between. Germline V CDR1 and CDR2: SGHTA, FQGNSA. CDR3 residues: CASSSTQGPYEQYF. Written as DNA, the CDR3 is TGTGCCAGCAGCTCTACCCAGGGCCCCTACGAGCAGTACTTC.

This clonotype was observed a few times. This rearrangement joins TRBV2 to TRBJ1-4; D gene ambiguous. Per germline, CDR1 SNHLY and CDR2 FYNNEI. The CDR3 is 14 residues long. Trimming removed 5 bases at V and 7 bases at J, with 14 bases between. CDR3 nucleotide sequence: TGTGCCAGCAGTCCGACGGTTAAGCCTGAAAAACTGTTTTTT. This sequence encodes CASSPTVKPEKLFF.

The V and J genes are TRBV19 and TRBJ1-1; D is possibly TRBD1 (5 bases). V lost 9 bases and J lost 4, with 15 bases in between. CDR3 length equals 13 residues. Germline V gene lookup returns CDR1 LNHDA and CDR2 SQIVND (reference sequence). The CDR3, as DNA: TGTGCCAGCCAACTTGGCGGGACCACTGAAGCTTTCTTT. Translating gives CASQLGGTTEAFF.

This clonotype has more than one count but fewer than ten. The rearrangement joins TRBV24-1 to TRBJ2-5, with TRBD1 identical over 9 bases. V lost 1 base, J lost 1 base, and 6 bases stayed unmatched. The CDR3 runs to 17 residues. Germline CDR1 KGHDR, CDR2 SFDVKD. CDR3 loop: CATSDFLGTGSQETQYF. In DNA, the CDR3 is TGTGCCACCAGTGATTTCCTGGGGACAGGGAGCCAAGAGACCCAGTACTTC.

The chain carries TRBV19 and TRBJ1-6, with unresolved D. This CDR3 has 19 residues. V lost 3 bases and J lost 5, with 23 bases in between. In germline, CDR1 is LNHDA, CDR2 SQIVND (reference sequence). CDR3 sequence: CASSIRPMKLTQNNSPLHF. CDR3 DNA sequence: TGTGCCAGTAGTATTAGACCCATGAAGCTCACGCAAAATAATTCACCCCTCCACTTT. The full variable domain, completed using reference TRBV19 and TRBJ1-6, is DGGITQSPKYLFRKEGQNVTLSCEQNLNHDAMYWYRQDPGQGLRLIYYSQIVNDFQKGDIAEGYSVSREKKESFPLTVTSAQKNPTAFYLCASSIRPMKLTQNNSPLHFGNGTRLTVT.

There are a few counts of this clonotype. This rearrangement joins TRBV6-2 or TRBV6-3 to TRBJ2-7; D not certain. Trimming removed 5 bases at V and 3 bases at J, with 11 bases between. This CDR3 has 13 amino acids. In germline, CDR1 is MNHEY, CDR2 SVGEGT. In DNA form, the CDR3 reads TGTGCCAGCAGTACTTACAGAAACTACGAGCAGTACGTC. It codes for CASSTYRNYEQYV.

This clonotype came up a few times. The rearrangement joins TRBV7-9 to TRBJ2-3, with D unresolved. Germline lookup yields CDR1 SEHNR and CDR2 FQNEAQ (reference sequence). The CDR3 runs to 16 residues. V lost 2 bases and J lost 1, with 13 bases in between. CDR3 bases: TGTGCCAGCAGCTTAAGGTCTTTGGCCGGCACAGATACGCAGTATTTT. Translation: CASSLRSLAGTDTQYF.

This clonotype showed up just a few times. The genes are TRBV12-3 or TRBV12-4 and TRBJ2-3; D is tentatively TRBD1 or TRBD2 (5 bases each). This CDR3 has 15 residues. The V and J ends lost 3 bases and 2 bases respectively, with 12 bases between them. The CDR3 nucleotides are TGTGCCAGCAGTTTTTACCCGGGGACCACAGATACGCAGTATTTT. It is translated as CASSFYPGTTDTQYF.

There are many counts of this clonotype. V usage is TRBV7-9 and J usage is TRBJ1-5; D possibly corresponds to TRBD1 (6 bases). This CDR3 is built from 14 residues. Looked up from germline, CDR1 is SEHNR and CDR2 is FQNEAQ (reference sequence). The ends were cut back, 3 bases at V and 3 bases at J, with 9 bases in the middle. The CDR3 bases are TGTGCCAGCAGCTTGTGGGACAACAATCAGCCCCAGCATTTT. Residues: CASSLWDNNQPQHF.

In this sample, this clonotype turned up a few times. The rearrangement joins TRBV19 to TRBJ1-1, with D possibly being TRBD1 (6 bases). The CDR3 is made up of 12 amino acids. Trimming took off 9 bases at V and 8 bases at J, with 16 bases between the two ends. CDR1 is LNHDA and CDR2 is SQIVND in the germline V gene (reference sequence). In DNA, the CDR3 is TGTGCCAGCTCCTTCCGGGACAAAGAAGCTTTCTTT. It specifies CASSFRDKEAFF. The entire variable domain, with the rest obtained from reference TRBV19 and TRBJ1-1, is as follows: DGGITQSPKYLFRKEGQNVTLSCEQNLNHDAMYWYRQDPGQGLRLIYYSQIVNDFQKGDIAEGYSVSREKKESFPLTVTSAQKNPTAFYLCASSFRDKEAFFGQGTRLTVV.

The chain carries TRBV6-1 and TRBJ2-3, with D possibly TRBD2 on 6 matching bases. Germline lookup yields CDR1 MNHNS and CDR2 SASEGT. V was trimmed by 5 bases and J by 3 bases, leaving 18 bases between them. This CDR3 has 16 residues. CDR3 residues: CASSFAGPRGTDTQYF. The CDR3 nucleotides read TGTGCCAGCAGTTTCGCCGGGCCCCGGGGGACAGATACGCAGTATTTT.

This clonotype has only one observation. The rearrangement uses TRBV7-3 and TRBJ1-1, with D perhaps TRBD1 (5 bases). Trimming cost V 5 bases and J 2 bases, with 18 bases left between them. CDR1 and CDR2 (germline): SGHTA, FQGTGA. The CDR3 sequence is 16 residues long. CDR3 protein: CASSPTGGGFNTEAFF. The CDR3 bases are TGTGCCAGCAGCCCCACGGGTGGGGGGTTCAACACTGAAGCTTTCTTT.

Note on this clonotype: A read error may explain this, as a much larger clone is one base away. The CDR3 does not end in the conserved phenylalanine or tryptophan, so this is likely a read error. This chain uses TRBV7-2 with TRBJ1-1; 8 bases map to TRBD1. Germline CDR1 and CDR2: SGHTA and FQGNSA. J lost 1 base, V lost 3 bases, and 4 bases had no gene match. The CDR3 has 15 amino acids. The CDR3 DNA sequence: TGTGCCAGCAGCTTCACAGGGGGACCGAACACTGAAGCTTTCTTG. It translates to CASSFTGGPNTEAFL.

This clonotype showed up just a few times. The chain is built from TRBV4-1 and TRBJ2-1; the D gene is possibly TRBD2 (5 bases). The CDR3 covers 11 residues. The germline V gene encodes CDR1 MGHRA and CDR2 YSYEKL. Trimming left V 8 bases short and J 10 bases short, with 12 bases between. CDR3 protein: CASDHSGEQFF. The DNA for the CDR3 is TGCGCCAGCGACCACTCGGGGGAGCAGTTCTTC.

The chain is built from TRBV6-6 and TRBJ2-1; 7 bases align to TRBD2. V lost 6 bases, J lost 3 bases, and 11 bases stayed unmatched. CDR3 length equals 16 residues. Germline V lookup: CDR1 MNHNY, CDR2 SVGAGI (reference sequence). CDR3 in DNA: TGTGCCAGCAGCCCCCGGGGAGCGGGGTTCTACAATGAGCAGTTCTTC. Translating it yields CASSPRGAGFYNEQFF.

This clonotype was found a few times. This chain joins TRBV7-2 and TRBJ2-3, with D perhaps matching TRBD1 or TRBD2 (6 bases each). This CDR3 contains 18 residues. Trimming shortened V by 4 bases and J by 2 bases, and 22 bases separated the two germline ends. The germline V gene encodes CDR1 SGHTA and CDR2 FQGNSA. CDR3 coding DNA: TGTGCCAGCAGCTCCTCCGGTCTAGGAGGGGGGTCCACAGATACGCAGTATTTT. This codes for CASSSSGLGGGSTDTQYF.